Listed here is a single T cell receptor (beta chain). This sample was included in a study of blood T cell repertoires in COVID-19. On the study more broadly: Researchers got acute and convalescent COVID-19 samples from the United States, Italy and Spain. T cells, B-cell-depleted T cells, or PBMCs provided the cDNA or gDNA that served as material.

V dropped 4 bases and J dropped 4 bases, with 7 bases sitting between them. Germline V gives CDR1 KGHDR, CDR2 SFDVKD. The CDR3 has 13 amino acids. Per the authors' pipeline: For nucleated cells, counts were estimated from reference gene primer amplification. Libraries were prepared by immunoSEQ multiplex PCR; TCRdb keeps only in-frame clonotypes and omits some of them. V and J calls and clone size come straight from that table; D and trimming were deduced from the DNA. The table records about 140,000 clones, over 75% of them present only once. This sequence joins TRBV24-1 and TRBJ2-1; D gene ambiguous. This receptor was identified in a human donor in a cohort sampled during active COVID-19. Specimen: peripheral blood. CDR3 sequence reads: CATSDPPYNEQFF. The CDR3 region has the DNA TGTGCCACCAGTGACCCCCCGTACAATGAGCAGTTCTTC.